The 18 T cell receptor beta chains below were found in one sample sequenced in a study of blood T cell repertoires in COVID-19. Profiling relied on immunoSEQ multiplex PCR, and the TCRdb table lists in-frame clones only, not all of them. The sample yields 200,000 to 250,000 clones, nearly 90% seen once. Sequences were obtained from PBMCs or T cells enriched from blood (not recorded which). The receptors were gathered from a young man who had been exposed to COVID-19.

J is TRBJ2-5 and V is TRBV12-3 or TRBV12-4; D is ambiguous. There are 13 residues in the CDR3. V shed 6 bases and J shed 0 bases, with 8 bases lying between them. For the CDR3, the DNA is TGTGCCAGCAGCAACAGTTACCAAGAGACCCAGTACTTC. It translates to CASSNSYQETQYF.

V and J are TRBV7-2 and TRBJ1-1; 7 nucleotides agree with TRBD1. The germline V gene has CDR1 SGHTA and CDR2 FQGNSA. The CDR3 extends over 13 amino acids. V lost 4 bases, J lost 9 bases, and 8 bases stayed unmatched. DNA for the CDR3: TGTGCCAGCAGCTCTAACAGGGGTTTTAAAGCTTTCTTT. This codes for CASSSNRGFKAFF.

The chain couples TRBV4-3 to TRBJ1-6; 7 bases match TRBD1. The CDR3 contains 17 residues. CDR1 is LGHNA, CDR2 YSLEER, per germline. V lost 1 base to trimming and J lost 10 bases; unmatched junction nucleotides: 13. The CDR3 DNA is TGCGCCAGCAGCCAAGTCCTAGGACAGGTTTTCAAGTCACCCCTCCACTTT. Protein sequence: CASSQVLGQVFKSPLHF.

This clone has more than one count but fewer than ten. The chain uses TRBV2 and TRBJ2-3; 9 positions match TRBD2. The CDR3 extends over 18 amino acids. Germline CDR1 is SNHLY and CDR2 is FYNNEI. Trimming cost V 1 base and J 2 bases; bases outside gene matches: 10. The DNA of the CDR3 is TGTGCCAGCAGTGAAGTGGGGATAGCGGGGGACCACACAGATACGCAGTATTTT. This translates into CASSEVGIAGDHTDTQYF.

CDR3 DNA sequence: TGTGCCTGGAGTGGCGTCTATGGCTACACCTTC. It yields the protein CAWSGVYGYTF. The chain employs TRBV30 and TRBJ1-2; D is unresolved. V lost 1 base, J lost 4 bases, and 4 bases lay in between. This CDR3 has 11 amino acids. The germline V gene encodes CDR1 GTSNPN and CDR2 SVGIG (reference sequence).

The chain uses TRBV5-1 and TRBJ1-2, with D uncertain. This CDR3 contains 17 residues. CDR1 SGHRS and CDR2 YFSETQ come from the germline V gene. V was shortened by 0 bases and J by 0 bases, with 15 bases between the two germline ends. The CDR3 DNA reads TGCGCCAGCAGCTTGGATAGCGGAAAACGAACTAACTATGGCTACACCTTC. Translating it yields CASSLDSGKRTNYGYTF.

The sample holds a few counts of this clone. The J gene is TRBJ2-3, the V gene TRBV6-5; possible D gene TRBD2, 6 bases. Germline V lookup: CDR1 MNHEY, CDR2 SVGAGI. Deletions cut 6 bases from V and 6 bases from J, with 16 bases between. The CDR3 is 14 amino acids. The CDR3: CASSLGLGADTQYF. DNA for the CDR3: TGTGCCAGCAGCCTGGGACTTGGGGCGGATACGCAGTATTTT.

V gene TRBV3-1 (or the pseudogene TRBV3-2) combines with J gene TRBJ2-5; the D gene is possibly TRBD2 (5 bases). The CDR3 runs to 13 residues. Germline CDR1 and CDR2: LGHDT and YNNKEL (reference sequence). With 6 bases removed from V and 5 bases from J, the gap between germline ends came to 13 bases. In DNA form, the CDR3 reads TGTGCCAGCAGGAAGAACGGGGTTGAGACCCAGTACTTC. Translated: CASRKNGVETQYF.

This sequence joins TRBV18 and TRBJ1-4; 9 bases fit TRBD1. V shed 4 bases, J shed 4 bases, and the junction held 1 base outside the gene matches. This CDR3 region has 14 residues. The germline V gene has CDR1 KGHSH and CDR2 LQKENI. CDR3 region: CASSLGQGNEKLFF. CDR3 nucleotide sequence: TGTGCCAGCTCACTGGGACAGGGTAATGAAAAACTGTTTTTT.

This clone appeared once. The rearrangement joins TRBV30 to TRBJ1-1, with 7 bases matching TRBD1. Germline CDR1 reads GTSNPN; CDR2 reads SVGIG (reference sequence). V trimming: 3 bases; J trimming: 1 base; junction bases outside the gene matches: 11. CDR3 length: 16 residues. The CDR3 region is CAWSGLSGTANTEAFF. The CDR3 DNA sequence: TGTGCCTGGAGCGGGCTATCCGGGACAGCGAACACTGAAGCTTTCTTT.

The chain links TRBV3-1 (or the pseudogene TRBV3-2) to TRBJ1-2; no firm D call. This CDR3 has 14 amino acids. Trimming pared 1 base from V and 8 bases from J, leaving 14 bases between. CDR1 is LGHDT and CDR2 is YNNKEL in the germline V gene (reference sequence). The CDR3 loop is CASSQGIGSTGYTF. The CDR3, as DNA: TGTGCCAGCAGCCAAGGTATAGGGAGTACAGGCTACACCTTC.

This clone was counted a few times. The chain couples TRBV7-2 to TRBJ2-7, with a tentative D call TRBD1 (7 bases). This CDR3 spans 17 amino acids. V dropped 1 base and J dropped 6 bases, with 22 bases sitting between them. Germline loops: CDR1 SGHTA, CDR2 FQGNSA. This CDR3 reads CASSLGVGGQRISEQYF. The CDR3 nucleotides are TGTGCCAGCAGCTTAGGTGTGGGGGGACAGCGAATCTCCGAGCAGTACTTC.

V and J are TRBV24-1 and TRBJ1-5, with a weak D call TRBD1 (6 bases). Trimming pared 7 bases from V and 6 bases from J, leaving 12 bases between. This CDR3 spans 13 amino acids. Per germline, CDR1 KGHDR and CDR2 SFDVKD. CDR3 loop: CATSEGGAQPQHF. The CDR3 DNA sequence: TGTGCCACCAGCGAAGGGGGGGCTCAGCCCCAGCATTTT.

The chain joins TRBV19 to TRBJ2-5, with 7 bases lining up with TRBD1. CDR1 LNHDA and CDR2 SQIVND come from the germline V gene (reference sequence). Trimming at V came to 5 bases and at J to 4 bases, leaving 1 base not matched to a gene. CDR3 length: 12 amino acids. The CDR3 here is CASSSGGETQYF. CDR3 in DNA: TGTGCCAGTAGTTCAGGGGGAGAGACCCAGTACTTC.

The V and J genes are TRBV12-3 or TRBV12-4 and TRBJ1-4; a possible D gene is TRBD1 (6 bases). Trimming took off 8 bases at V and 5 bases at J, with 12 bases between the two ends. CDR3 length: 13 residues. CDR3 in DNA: TGTGCCAGCCGCAGGGGCCTGAATGAAAAACTGTTTTTT. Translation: CASRRGLNEKLFF.

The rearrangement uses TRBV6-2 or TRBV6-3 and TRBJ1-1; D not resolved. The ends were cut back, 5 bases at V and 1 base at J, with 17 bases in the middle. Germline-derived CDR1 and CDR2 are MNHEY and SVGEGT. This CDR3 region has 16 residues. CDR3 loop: CASSHGATVWNTEAFF. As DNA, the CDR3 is TGTGCCAGCAGTCACGGTGCCACGGTATGGAACACTGAAGCTTTCTTT.

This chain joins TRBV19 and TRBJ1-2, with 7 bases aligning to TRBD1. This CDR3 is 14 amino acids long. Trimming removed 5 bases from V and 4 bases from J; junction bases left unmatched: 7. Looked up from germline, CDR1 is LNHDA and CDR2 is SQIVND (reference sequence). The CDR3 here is CASSLGGQSYGYTF. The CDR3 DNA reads TGTGCCAGTAGTCTAGGGGGACAGTCCTATGGCTACACCTTC.

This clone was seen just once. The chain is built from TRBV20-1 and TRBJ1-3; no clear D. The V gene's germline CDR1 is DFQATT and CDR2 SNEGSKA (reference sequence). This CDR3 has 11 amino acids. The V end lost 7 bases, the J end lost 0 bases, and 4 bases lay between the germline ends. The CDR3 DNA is TGCAGTGTCTACTCTGGAAACACCATATATTTT. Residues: CSVYSGNTIYF.